What follows describes a single TCR beta chain. V was trimmed by 5 bases and J by 3 bases, leaving 13 bases between them. CDR3 length equals 14 residues. Per germline, CDR1 SGHTA and CDR2 FQGTGA. Via MiXCR, TCRdb re-called the reads, giving one row per CDR3 protein. The repertoire holds some 180,000 distinct CDR3 sequences, about 20% seen once, with approximately 2.9% in the top ten. This specimen belongs to a study of T cell repertoires in cytomegalovirus infection. Study-wide context: It can be stated that public TCR beta signatures indicated CMV infection as well as a matching HLA type.

This TCR derives from a human donor in good health (CMV status not recorded). Some clones in this sample may be carry-over from other donors' samples. The chain combines TRBV7-3 with TRBJ1-1, with TRBD1 as a possible D gene (6 bases). Input material: PBMCs. CDR3 DNA sequence: TGTGCCAGCAGCCCCACAGGGCTGGACACTGAAGCTTTCTTT. It translates to CASSPTGLDTEAFF.